This entry describes one T cell receptor (beta chain). This record comes from a study of blood T cell repertoires in COVID-19. Looked up from germline, CDR1 is SEHNR and CDR2 is FQNEAQ (reference sequence). The V and J ends lost 2 bases and 2 bases, in that order; junction bases with no gene match: 3. The CDR3 contains 15 residues. Produced via immunoSEQ multiplex PCR; TCRdb's table is partial and in-frame only. Here the sample spans 230,000 or so clones, 80% to 90% being singletons. The sequence came from a woman aged 40 to 50 who had recovered from COVID-19. The chain recombines TRBV7-9 with TRBJ2-4; 7 bases are a match to TRBD1. The material sequenced was peripheral blood. The DNA of the CDR3 is TGTGCCAGCAGCTTACTGACAGGGCCCAAAAACATTCAGTACTTC. Its translation is CASSLLTGPKNIQYF.